This T cell receptor beta chain was obtained from a study of radiotherapy plus CTLA-4 blockade in lung cancer. Study overall: Of the patients, around 17% showed objective responses and 31% attained disease control. Study-level results: Some TCR clones had been derived from tumors. These clones expanded in peripheral blood after radiotherapy plus ipilimumab.

Treatment of patients with chemo-refractory metastatic non-small-cell lung cancer consisted of focal radiation plus CTLA-4 blockade with ipilimumab. The protocol was immunoSEQ multiplex PCR, while the TCRdb copy is restricted to in-frame clones and leaves out a portion. The table has 70,000 to 90,000 clones, over 70% seen once. This clone appeared a single time. Its antigen is undetermined. The CDR3 has 14 residues. Trimming shortened V by 7 bases and J by 2 bases, and 15 bases separated the two germline ends. CDR1 and CDR2 (germline): SGHRS, YFSETQ. This clonotype originated in a human donor with non-small cell lung cancer whose response to radiotherapy plus ipilimumab could not be evaluated. Some clones in this sample may be carry-over from other donors' samples. The source was peripheral blood, collected from a patient treated with radiotherapy plus ipilimumab. The J gene is TRBJ1-1, the V gene TRBV5-1; a weak D match, TRBD1 (5 bases). Here the CDR3 DNA reads TGCGCCAGCCGCCTGGCGACAGCTAACACTGAAGCTTTCTTT. This encodes CASRLATANTEAFF.